The 23 T cell receptor beta chains below all came from one sample that was sequenced in a study of regulatory T cells in long-lasting Graves disease. Described time point: newly diagnosed GD, antithyroid drugs for less than 3 months. From PBMCs, RNA was extracted and then used to make the TCR library. Both iRepertoire HTBI primers and Arm-PCR of CDR3 regions were used to build the TCR beta libraries. Using its own MiXCR run on the multiplex PCR reads, TCRdb lists one record per CDR3 protein. The table has some 560,000 distinct CDR3 sequences, 15% to 20% seen once; the top ten hold 20% to 30%. The same data also went into a second study, on T cells in Graves' hyperthyroidism and ophthalmopathy.

The sequencing used peripheral blood mononuclear cells (PBMCs), collected at new diagnosis, from a patient treated with antithyroid drugs. These receptors were obtained from a woman between 40 and 65 years old with Graves disease.

This clonotype appeared many times. The chain recombines TRBV2 with TRBJ1-5; 7 bases are shared with TRBD1. Germline CDR1 is SNHLY and CDR2 is FYNNEI. V shed 4 bases, J shed 6 bases, and the junction held 9 bases outside the gene matches. There are 15 residues in the CDR3. The CDR3 DNA reads as TGTGCCAGCAGTGGGGAACAGGGGATGGCTCAGCCCCAGCATTTT. Amino acid sequence: CASSGEQGMAQPQHF.

This clonotype was counted at least ten times. This chain joins TRBV12-3 or TRBV12-4 and TRBJ1-1; D is unresolved. The CDR3 spans 15 residues. The V and J ends lost 3 bases and 3 bases respectively, with 14 bases between them. The CDR3 region has the DNA TGTGCCAGCAGTTTTCGCTCCGGAGGCGACACTGAAGCTTTCTTT. This codes for CASSFRSGGDTEAFF.

The chain recombines TRBV29-1 with TRBJ1-2; D is ambiguous. Germline loops: CDR1 SQVTM, CDR2 ANQGSEA. V shed 3 bases and J shed 5 bases, with 13 bases lying between them. The CDR3 spans 13 residues. CDR3 coding DNA: TGCAGCGTTGACGATACGGAGGCTTATGGCTACACCTTC. It encodes CSVDDTEAYGYTF.

Concerning this clonotype: This clone may be a read error of a much larger clone one base away. This chain links TRBV5-1 with TRBJ2-3; D assignment may be TRBD1 or TRBD2 (5 bases each). The germline V gene has CDR1 SGHRS and CDR2 YFSETQ. The CDR3 runs 15 residues. CDR3 region: CASSSRTRRTGTQYF. DNA of the CDR3: TGCGCCAGCAGCTCCCGGACTCGTCGCACAGGTACGCAGTATTTT. Complete variable domain (other parts from reference TRBV5-1 and TRBJ2-3): KAGVTQTPRYLIKTRGQQVTLSCSPISGHRSVSWYQQTPGQGLQFLFEYFSETQRNKGNFPGRFSGRQFSNSRSEMNVSTLELGDSALYLCASSSRTRRTGTQYFGPGTRLTVL.

This clonotype appeared a few times. The rearrangement uses TRBV19 and TRBJ2-7, with D maybe TRBD2 (6 bases). V lost 5 bases, J lost 6 bases, and 17 bases lay in between. The germline V gene has CDR1 LNHDA and CDR2 SQIVND (reference sequence). The CDR3 length is 14 residues. CDR3 sequence (DNA): TGTGCCAGTAGTCCGACCCTGGGACTCCTCGAGCAGTACTTC. This encodes CASSPTLGLLEQYF.

The chain employs TRBV7-2 and TRBJ2-1; D is unresolved. The CDR3 has 13 amino acids. V was trimmed by 5 bases and J by 6 bases, leaving 11 bases between them. Germline CDR1 SGHTA, CDR2 FQGNSA. CDR3 in DNA: TGTGCCAGCAGCACCGGAACCTTCAATGAGCAGTTCTTC. This translates into CASSTGTFNEQFF. The complete variable domain, with remaining parts taken from reference TRBV7-2 and TRBJ2-1, reads GAGVSQSPSNKVTEKGKDVELRCDPISGHTALYWYRQSLGQGLEFLIYFQGNSAPDKSGLPSDRFSAERTGGSVSTLTIQRTQQEDSAVYLCASSTGTFNEQFFGPGTRLTVL.

This rearrangement joins TRBV7-9 to TRBJ1-1, with TRBD1 as a possible D gene (6 bases). V was trimmed by 4 bases and J by 8 bases, leaving 14 bases between them. The CDR3 totals 13 residues. Germline V gene sequence: CDR1 SEHNR, CDR2 FQNEAQ (reference sequence). The DNA for the CDR3 is TGTGCCAGCAGCTCCCCGATGGACAGAGAAGCTTTCTTT. Translating it yields CASSSPMDREAFF. The whole variable domain, remainder taken from reference TRBV7-9 and TRBJ1-1, is DTGVSQNPRHKITKRGQNVTFRCDPISEHNRLYWYRQTLGQGPEFLTYFQNEAQLEKSRLLSDRFSAERPKGSFSTLEIQRTEQGDSAMYLCASSSPMDREAFFGQGTRLTVV.

The V and J genes are TRBV9 and TRBJ2-3; the D gene is possibly TRBD1 (5 bases). The CDR3 length is 16 residues. V shed 4 bases and J shed 1 base, with 16 bases lying between them. Germline CDR1 SGDLS, CDR2 YYNGEE. Written as DNA, the CDR3 is TGTGCCAGCAGCCTTAGGGCCGTAGGGGGCACAGATACGCAGTATTTT. It encodes CASSLRAVGGTDTQYF.

This clonotype was recorded many times. The rearrangement joins TRBV6-2 or TRBV6-3 to TRBJ2-2; 8 bases are shared with TRBD2. Germline CDR1 is MNHEY and CDR2 is SVGEGT. V was clipped by 2 bases and J by 3 bases; unmatched bases: 2. The CDR3 totals 15 residues. CDR3 DNA sequence: TGTGCCAGCAGTTACCCCGGGGGGGACACCGGGGAGCTGTTTTTT. It encodes CASSYPGGDTGELFF.

This clonotype was seen at least ten times. The rearrangement links TRBV20-1 to TRBJ1-2; a possible D gene is TRBD1 (5 bases). Trimming pared 6 bases from V and 2 bases from J, leaving 19 bases between. CDR1 is DFQATT, CDR2 SNEGSKA, per germline (reference sequence). The CDR3 spans 15 residues. This CDR3 is CSAEEMGRRNYGYTF. Written as DNA, the CDR3 is TGCAGTGCGGAAGAAATGGGACGGCGAAACTATGGCTACACCTTC.

This clonotype has just a few counts. The chain couples TRBV11-2 to TRBJ2-7; 9 nucleotides line up with TRBD1. Unmatched junction bases numbered 11, after V lost 5 bases and J lost 3 bases. The germline CDR1 and CDR2 sequences are SGHAT and FQNNGV. The CDR3 sequence is 16 residues long. CDR3 sequence: CASSPGQGNGSYEQYF. As DNA, the CDR3 is TGTGCCAGCAGCCCAGGACAGGGGAATGGAAGCTACGAGCAGTACTTC.

This clonotype showed up many times. This sequence joins TRBV27 and TRBJ2-3; D is perhaps TRBD2 (6 bases). The V and J ends lost 4 bases and 8 bases respectively, with 13 bases between them. The CDR3 consists of 13 residues. Per the germline V gene, CDR1 is MNHEY and CDR2 is SMNVEV (reference sequence). The CDR3 DNA is TGTGCCAGCAGTTCCGCGGGAATCGCTACGCAGTATTTT. Its translation is CASSSAGIATQYF.

This clonotype was observed many times. The chain employs TRBV18 and TRBJ1-2, with D maybe TRBD1 (6 bases). The V and J ends lost 3 bases and 6 bases respectively, with 11 bases between them. Germline loops: CDR1 KGHSH, CDR2 LQKENI. The CDR3 sequence is 13 residues long. The CDR3 protein is CASSPAQGNGYTF. Here the CDR3 DNA reads TGTGCCAGCTCACCCGCGCAGGGGAATGGCTACACCTTC.

The rearrangement joins TRBV6-2 or TRBV6-3 to TRBJ1-1; the D is unclear. The CDR3 sequence is 14 residues long. Deletions cut 4 bases from V and 1 base from J, with 10 bases between. Looked up from germline, CDR1 is MNHEY and CDR2 is SVGEGT. The CDR3 here is CASSWLKGNTEAFF. The CDR3 coding sequence is TGTGCCAGCAGTTGGCTAAAGGGGAACACTGAAGCTTTCTTT.

As concerns this clonotype: The junction departs from the called germline gene at one end, perhaps through a read error. The gene calls are TRBV6-1 and TRBJ2-1; possible D gene TRBD1, 5 bases. Germline assignment: CDR1 MNHNS and CDR2 SASEGT. The CDR3 is made up of 15 amino acids. The CDR3 region has the DNA TGTGCCAGCAGAGAAGACAGTAGCTCCTACAATGAGCAGTTCTTC. Encoded protein: CASREDSSSYNEQFF.

The chain carries TRBV7-6 and TRBJ2-1; a possible D gene is TRBD2 (5 bases). The germline V gene encodes CDR1 SGHVS and CDR2 FNYEAQ. The CDR3 is made up of 12 amino acids. V was cut by 1 base and J by 10 bases, with 8 bases left in between. CDR3 bases: TGTGCCAGCAGCTTAGTACGGGGAGAGCAGTTCTTC. It encodes CASSLVRGEQFF. Looking up the rest from reference TRBV7-6 and TRBJ2-1 gives the full variable domain: GAGVSQSPRYKVTKRGQDVALRCDPISGHVSLYWYRQALGQGPEFLTYFNYEAQQDKSGLPNDRFSAERPEGSISTLTIQRTEQRDSAMYRCASSLVRGEQFFGPGTRLTVL.

This rearrangement joins TRBV19 to TRBJ1-2; 7 bases match TRBD1. V shed 9 bases and J 5 bases; nucleotides not matched to a gene: 12. The germline gives CDR1 LNHDA, CDR2 SQIVND (reference sequence). The CDR3 totals 14 residues. The CDR3 nucleotides are TGTGCCAGCCGGGGCCCGGGACAGCCTTATGGCTACACCTTC. It codes for CASRGPGQPYGYTF.

As regards this clonotype: A much more abundant neighbour one base away suggests this may be a read error. The chain combines TRBV3-1 with TRBJ1-2; a weak D match, TRBD1 (6 bases). Germline assignment: CDR1 LGHDT and CDR2 YNNKEL (reference sequence). V lost 0 bases, J lost 2 bases, and 7 bases lay in between. This CDR3 spans 14 amino acids. The CDR3 nucleotides read TGTGCCAGCAGCCAAGAGGGGGCGAACTATGGCTACACCTTC. It codes for CASSQEGANYGYTF.

This clonotype has at least ten counts. The genes are TRBV27 and TRBJ2-2; 10 bases fit TRBD2. In germline, CDR1 is MNHEY, CDR2 SMNVEV (reference sequence). J lost 3 bases, V lost 5 bases, and 6 bases had no gene match. The CDR3 is 16 amino acids. CDR3 region: CASSPERGGYTGELFF. The CDR3 DNA is TGTGCCAGCAGTCCCGAGCGGGGGGGGTACACCGGGGAGCTGTTTTTT.

This chain joins TRBV6-2 or TRBV6-3 and TRBJ2-7, with D perhaps matching TRBD1 or TRBD2 (6 bases each). Germline values: CDR1 MNHEY, CDR2 SVGEGT. Trimming took off 2 bases at V and 2 bases at J, with 13 bases between the two ends. The CDR3 extends over 15 amino acids. This CDR3 reads CASSYGGGRTYEQYF. In DNA form, the CDR3 reads TGTGCCAGCAGTTACGGTGGGGGGCGAACCTACGAGCAGTACTTC.

With respect to this clonotype: This may come from a read error, since a much larger clone is one base off. This chain uses TRBV27 with TRBJ1-6, with TRBD1 as a possible D gene (5 bases). The CDR3 contains 14 residues. Germline V gene data show CDR1 as MNHEY and CDR2 as SMNVEV (reference sequence). Here the CDR3 reads CASRAGTANSPFHF. In DNA, the CDR3 is TGTGCCAGCAGGGCCGGGACGGCCAATTCACCCTTCCACTTT.

This clonotype was found a few times. The V call is TRBV7-9, the J call TRBJ1-2, with 11 bases identical to TRBD1. From germline, CDR1 is SEHNR and CDR2 FQNEAQ (reference sequence). The CDR3 loop spans 14 amino acids. The V gene end was trimmed by 5 bases and the J gene end by 5 bases; junction bases not matched to a gene: 4. CDR3 DNA sequence: TGTGCCAGCAGCATCGGACAGGGGGCTTATGGCTACACCTTC. This codes for CASSIGQGAYGYTF.

This chain's CDR3 is CASRTGVSILDTEAFF. DNA of the CDR3: TGTGCCAGCAGGACAGGGGTTAGTATTCTGGACACTGAAGCTTTCTTT. V usage is TRBV6-1 and J usage is TRBJ1-1; 8 bases match TRBD1. The CDR3 extends over 16 amino acids. J lost 3 bases, V lost 6 bases, and 12 bases had no gene match. CDR1 and CDR2 from the germline V gene are MNHNS and SASEGT.